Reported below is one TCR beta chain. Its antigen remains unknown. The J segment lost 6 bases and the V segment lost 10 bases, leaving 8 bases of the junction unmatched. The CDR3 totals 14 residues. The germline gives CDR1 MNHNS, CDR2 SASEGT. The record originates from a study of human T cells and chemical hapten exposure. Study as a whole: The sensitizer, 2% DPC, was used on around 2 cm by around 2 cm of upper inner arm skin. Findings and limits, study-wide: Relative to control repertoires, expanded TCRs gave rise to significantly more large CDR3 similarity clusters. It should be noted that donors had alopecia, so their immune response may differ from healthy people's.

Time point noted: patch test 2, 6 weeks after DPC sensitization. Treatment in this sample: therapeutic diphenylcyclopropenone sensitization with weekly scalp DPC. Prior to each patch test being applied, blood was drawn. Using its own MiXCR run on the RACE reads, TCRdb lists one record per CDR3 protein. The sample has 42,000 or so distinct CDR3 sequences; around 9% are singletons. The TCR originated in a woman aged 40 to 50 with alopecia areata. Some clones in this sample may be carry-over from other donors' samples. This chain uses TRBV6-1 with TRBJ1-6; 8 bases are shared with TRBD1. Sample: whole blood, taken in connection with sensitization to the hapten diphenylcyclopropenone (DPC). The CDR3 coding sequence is TGTGCCACCGTCAGAGACAGGGGTAATTCACCCCTCCACTTT. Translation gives CATVRDRGNSPLHF.